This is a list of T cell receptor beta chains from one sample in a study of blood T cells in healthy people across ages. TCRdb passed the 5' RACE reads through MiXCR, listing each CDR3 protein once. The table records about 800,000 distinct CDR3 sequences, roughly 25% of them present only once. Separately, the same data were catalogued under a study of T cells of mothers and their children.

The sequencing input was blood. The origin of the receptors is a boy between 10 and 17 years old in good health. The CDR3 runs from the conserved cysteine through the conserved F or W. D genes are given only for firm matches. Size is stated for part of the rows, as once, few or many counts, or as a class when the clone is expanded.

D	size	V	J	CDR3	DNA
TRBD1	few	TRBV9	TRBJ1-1	CASSGQGGRTEAFF	TGTGCCAGCAGCGGGCAGGGGGGCCGCACTGAAGCTTTCTTT
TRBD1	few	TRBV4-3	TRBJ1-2	CASSQDRAANYGYTF	TGTGCCAGCAGCCAGGACAGGGCGGCTAACTATGGCTACACCTTC
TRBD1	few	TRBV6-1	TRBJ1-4	CAWTGVETNEKLFF	TGTGCCTGGACAGGGGTGGAAACTAATGAAAAACTGTTTTTT
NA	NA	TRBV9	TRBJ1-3	CASSVAPAYSGNTIYF	TGTGCCAGCAGCGTAGCGCCAGCTTACTCTGGAAACACCATATATTTT
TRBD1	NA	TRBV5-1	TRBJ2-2	CASSLETGGKTGELFF	TGCGCCAGCAGCTTGGAAACAGGGGGCAAAACCGGGGAGCTGTTTTTT
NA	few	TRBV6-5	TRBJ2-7	CASGLPTAGATYEQYF	TGTGCCAGCGGTTTACCTACAGCAGGGGCTACCTACGAGCAGTACTTC
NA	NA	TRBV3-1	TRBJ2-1	CASSQDRVAAYNEQFF	TGTGCCAGCAGCCAAGATCGGGTAGCGGCTTACAATGAGCAGTTCTTC
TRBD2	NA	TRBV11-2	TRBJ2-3	CASKLAESTDTQYF	TGTGCCAGCAAACTAGCGGAGAGCACAGATACGCAGTATTTT
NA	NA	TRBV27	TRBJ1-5	CASSPMYNQPQHF	TGTGCCAGCAGCCCCATGTACAATCAGCCCCAGCATTTT
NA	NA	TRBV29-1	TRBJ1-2	CSVVTGAYGYTF	TGCAGCGTTGTGACGGGGGCCTATGGCTACACCTTC
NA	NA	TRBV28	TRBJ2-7	CASATRLDYEQYF	TGTGCCAGCGCGACTAGGCTGGACTACGAGCAGTACTTC
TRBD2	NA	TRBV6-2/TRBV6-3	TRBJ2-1	CASSQLAGAEQFF	TGTGCCAGCAGTCAATTAGCGGGAGCTGAGCAGTTCTTC
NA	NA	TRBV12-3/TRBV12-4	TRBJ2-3	CASSYEAGDSADTQYF	TGTGCCAGCAGCTATGAGGCAGGGGATAGCGCAGATACGCAGTATTTT
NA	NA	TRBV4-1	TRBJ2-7	CASSQDGISGASYEQYF	TGCGCCAGCAGCCAAGATGGAATCAGCGGAGCCTCCTACGAGCAGTACTTC
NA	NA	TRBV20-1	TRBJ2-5	CSALARAVHKEAQYF	TGCAGTGCGCTTGCGAGGGCCGTTCACAAGGAGGCCCAGTACTTC
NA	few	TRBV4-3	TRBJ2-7	CASSQDPDSLYEQYF	TGCGCCAGCAGCCAAGATCCGGACAGCCTATACGAGCAGTACTTC
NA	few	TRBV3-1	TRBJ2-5	CASSHRTPSQETQYF	TGTGCCAGCAGCCACAGGACACCCTCCCAAGAGACCCAGTACTTC
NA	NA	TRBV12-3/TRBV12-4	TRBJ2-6	CANRPGVDGKDVLTF	TGTGCCAACAGACCCGGGGTCGACGGGAAGGACGTCCTGACTTTC
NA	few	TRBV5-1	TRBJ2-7	CASSLVVGGGYEQYF	TGCGCCAGCAGCTTGGTGGTGGGAGGAGGATACGAGCAGTACTTC
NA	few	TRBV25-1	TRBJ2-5	CASTQSGAGVQETQYF	TGTGCCAGCACCCAATCCGGGGCTGGCGTCCAAGAGACCCAGTACTTC
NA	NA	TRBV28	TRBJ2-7	CASTGGQVYEQYF	TGTGCCAGCACCGGGGGACAAGTATACGAGCAGTACTTC
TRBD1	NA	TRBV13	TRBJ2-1	CASSPRTGLPNNEQFF	TGTGCCAGCAGCCCAAGGACAGGCCTCCCAAACAATGAGCAGTTCTTC
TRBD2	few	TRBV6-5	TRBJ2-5	CASSYSTSGGEETQYF	TGTGCCAGCAGTTACTCGACGTCGGGAGGGGAGGAGACCCAGTACTTC
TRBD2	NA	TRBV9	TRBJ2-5	CASSVNERGQETQYF	TGTGCCAGCAGCGTAAACGAGCGGGGCCAAGAGACCCAGTACTTC
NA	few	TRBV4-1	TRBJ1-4	CASSQGPSLRSWEEKLFF	TGCGCCAGCAGCCAAGGTCCCTCTTTGAGGTCCTGGGAGGAAAAACTGTTTTTT
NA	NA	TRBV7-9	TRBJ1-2	CASSWVGGKSVNYGYTF	TGTGCCAGCAGCTGGGTCGGAGGGAAGTCGGTCAACTATGGCTACACCTTC
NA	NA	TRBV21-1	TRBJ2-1	CASSKARTSVYNEQFF	TGTGCCAGCAGCAAAGCGAGGACTAGCGTATACAATGAGCAGTTCTTC
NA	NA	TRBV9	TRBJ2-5	CASSPFQGSGSQETQYF	TGTGCCAGCAGCCCATTCCAGGGTAGCGGCTCTCAAGAGACCCAGTACTTC
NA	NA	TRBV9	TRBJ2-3	CASSGYAVAADTQYF	TGTGCCAGCAGCGGCTATGCGGTGGCGGCAGATACGCAGTATTTT
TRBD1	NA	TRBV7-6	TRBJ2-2	CASGSDRENTGELFF	TGTGCCAGCGGCTCGGACAGGGAGAACACCGGGGAGCTGTTTTTT
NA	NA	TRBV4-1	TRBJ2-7	CASSQAGPGSYEQYF	TGCGCCAGCAGCCAAGCAGGCCCCGGCTCCTACGAGCAGTACTTC
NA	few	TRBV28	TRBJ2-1	CASSLPSVGYNEQFF	TGTGCCAGCAGCCTCCCCAGCGTCGGCTACAATGAGCAGTTCTTC
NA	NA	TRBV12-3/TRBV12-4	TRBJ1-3	CASSFEWIGNTIYF	TGTGCCAGCAGTTTCGAATGGATTGGAAACACCATATATTTT
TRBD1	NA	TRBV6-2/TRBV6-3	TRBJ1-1	CASSYGGGLGTEAFF	TGTGCCAGCAGTTACGGAGGGGGCTTGGGCACTGAAGCTTTCTTT
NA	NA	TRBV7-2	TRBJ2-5	CASSLRPGAVKTQYF	TGTGCCAGCAGCTTAAGGCCAGGGGCAGTGAAGACCCAGTACTTC
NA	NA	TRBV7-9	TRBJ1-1	CASIRAEATEAFF	TGTGCCAGCATCAGGGCGGAGGCCACTGAAGCTTTCTTT
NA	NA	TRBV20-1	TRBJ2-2	CSARERNTGELFF	TGCAGTGCTAGAGAACGTAACACCGGGGAGCTGTTTTTT
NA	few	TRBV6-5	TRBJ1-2	CASSRDPNYGYTF	TGTGCCAGCAGTCGGGACCCTAACTATGGCTACACCTTC
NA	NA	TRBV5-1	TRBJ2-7	CASSFEGEAYEQYF	TGCGCCAGCAGCTTCGAGGGAGAGGCCTACGAGCAGTACTTC
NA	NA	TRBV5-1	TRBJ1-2	CASSWKWTDSNYGYTF	TGCGCCAGCAGCTGGAAATGGACAGATTCTAACTATGGCTACACCTTC
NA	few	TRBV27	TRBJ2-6	CASSSPHRRHVLTF	TGTGCCAGCAGTTCCCCCCACAGGCGCCACGTCCTGACTTTC
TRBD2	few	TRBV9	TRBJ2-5	CASSVGTSGGQETQYF	TGTGCCAGCAGCGTAGGGACTAGCGGGGGTCAAGAGACCCAGTACTTC